This T cell receptor (beta chain) originates from a study of blood T cell repertoires in COVID-19. As for the study in general: Donors in the United States, Italy and Spain gave samples during acute or convalescent COVID-19. The analysed material was cDNA or gDNA that came from T cells, B-cell-depleted T cells, or PBMCs.

Germline V gene sequence: CDR1 LGHDT, CDR2 YNNKEL (reference sequence). The CDR3 has 16 amino acids. V lost 4 bases and J lost 2, with 14 bases in between. The authors' processing: Nucleated cell counts were estimated from reference gene primer amplification. This table comes from immunoSEQ multiplex PCR, and its TCRdb copy is limited to in-frame clones, with some not included. That table gives V, J and clone size, and the DNA gave D and trimming. The sample yields about 250,000 clones, under 85% seen once. This TCR was sampled from a human donor in a cohort sampled during active COVID-19. Material: peripheral blood. V usage is TRBV3-1 (or the pseudogene TRBV3-2) and J usage is TRBJ2-2; D perhaps matches TRBD2 (6 bases). The CDR3 here is CASSLRRGRNTGELFF. CDR3 DNA sequence: TGTGCCAGCAGCCTACGGAGGGGCCGTAACACCGGGGAGCTGTTTTTT.